This TCR beta chain was profiled in a study of blood T cells in healthy people across ages. For the study at large: With template switching, about one barcoded beta molecule was captured per two T cells. Study-wide findings and caveats: What prevented conclusive comparison of naive and antigen-experienced cells was that PBMCs were unsorted.

Germline lookup yields CDR1 LNHNV and CDR2 YYDKDF (reference sequence). The CDR3 runs to 12 residues. V lost 5 bases and J 10 bases, leaving 12 bases between the germline ends. Primed by a sample-barcoded 5' primer and a J-beta primer mix, a second PCR proceeded for about 6 to 12 cycles. TCRdb ran MiXCR on the 5' RACE reads and lists one entry per CDR3 protein. This sample has about 970,000 distinct CDR3 sequences, with roughly 51% found just once. Turning to this clonotype: What it binds is unknown.

Each donor was a healthy Caucasian individual from Russia, aged roughly 6 to 90. Per individual sample, total RNA of at least 6 micrograms was extracted. The sequenced sample was blood. The receptor comes from a woman aged 55-75 years in good health. This chain connects TRBV15 to TRBJ2-1; no definite D call. CDR3 in DNA: TGTGCCACCAGCGAATCCCTGGGCGAGCAGTTCTTC. It translates to CATSESLGEQFF.